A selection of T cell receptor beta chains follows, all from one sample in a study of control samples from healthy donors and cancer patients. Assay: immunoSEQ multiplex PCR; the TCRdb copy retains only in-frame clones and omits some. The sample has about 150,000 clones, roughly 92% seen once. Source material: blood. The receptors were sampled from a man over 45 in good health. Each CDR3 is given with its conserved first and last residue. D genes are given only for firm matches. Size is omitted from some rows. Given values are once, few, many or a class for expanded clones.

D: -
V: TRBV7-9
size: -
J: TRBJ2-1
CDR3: CASSLDTMGNEQFF
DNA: TGTGCCAGCAGCTTAGACACAATGGGGAATGAGCAGTTCTTC

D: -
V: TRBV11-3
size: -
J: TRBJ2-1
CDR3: CASSLEGSNEQFF
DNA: TGTGCCAGCAGCTTAGAAGGTAGCAATGAGCAGTTCTTC

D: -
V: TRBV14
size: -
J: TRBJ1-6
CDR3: CASRWAGQGSPLHF
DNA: TGTGCCAGCAGGTGGGCCGGGCAGGGTTCACCCCTCCACTTT

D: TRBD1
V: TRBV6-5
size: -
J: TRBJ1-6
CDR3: CASSSQGANSPLHF
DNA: TGTGCCAGCAGTTCACAGGGGGCTAATTCACCCCTCCACTTT

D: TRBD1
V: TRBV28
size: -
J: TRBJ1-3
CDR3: CASSPPPGTGFENTIYF
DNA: TGTGCCAGCAGTCCCCCCCCCGGGACAGGCTTCGAAAACACCATATATTTT

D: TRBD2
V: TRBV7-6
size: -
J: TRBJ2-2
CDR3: CASSLFAGANTGELFF
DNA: TGTGCCAGCAGCTTATTCGCGGGAGCCAACACCGGGGAGCTGTTTTTT

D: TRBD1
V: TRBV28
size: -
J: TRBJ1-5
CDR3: CASSYPTRDRYSGNQPQHF
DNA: TGTGCCAGCAGTTACCCAACCCGGGACAGATATAGCGGCAATCAGCCCCAGCATTTT

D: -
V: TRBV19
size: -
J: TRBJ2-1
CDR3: CASSIDPRGGEFF
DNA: TGTGCCAGTAGTATAGATCCCCGCGGCGGGGAGTTCTTC

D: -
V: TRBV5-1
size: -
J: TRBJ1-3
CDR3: CASSLQGQAGNTIYF
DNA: TGCGCCAGCAGCTTGCAGGGGCAGGCTGGAAACACCATATATTTT

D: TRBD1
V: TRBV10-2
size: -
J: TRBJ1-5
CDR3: CASSQGVGSNQPQHF
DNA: TGCGCCAGCAGTCAGGGGGTGGGAAGCAATCAGCCCCAGCATTTT

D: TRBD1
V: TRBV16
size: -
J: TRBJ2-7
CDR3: CASSAGTGSDYEQYF
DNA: TGTGCCAGCAGCGCCGGGACAGGGAGTGACTACGAGCAGTACTTC

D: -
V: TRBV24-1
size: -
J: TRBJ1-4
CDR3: CATSGSQWNEKLFF
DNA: TGTGCCACCAGTGGGTCTCAGTGGAATGAAAAACTGTTTTTT

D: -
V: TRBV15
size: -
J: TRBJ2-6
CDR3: CATSREQGSSGANVLTF
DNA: TGTGCCACCAGCAGAGAACAGGGTAGTTCTGGGGCCAACGTCCTGACTTTC

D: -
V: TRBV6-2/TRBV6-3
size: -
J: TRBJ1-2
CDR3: CASSYAGAGGYTF
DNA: TGTGCCAGCAGTTACGCGGGAGCAGGGGGCTACACCTTC

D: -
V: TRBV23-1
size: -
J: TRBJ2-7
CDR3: CASRPGRDTYEQYF
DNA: TGCGCCAGCAGGCCTGGGCGGGACACCTACGAGCAGTACTTC

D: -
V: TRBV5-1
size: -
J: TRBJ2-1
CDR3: CASRPGENEQFF
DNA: TGCGCCAGCAGACCGGGTGAGAATGAGCAGTTCTTC

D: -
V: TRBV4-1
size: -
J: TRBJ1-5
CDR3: CASSQDAINQPQHF
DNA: TGCGCCAGCAGCCAAGATGCCATCAATCAGCCCCAGCATTTT

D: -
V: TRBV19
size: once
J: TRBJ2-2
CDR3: CASIARHLKTGELFF
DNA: TGTGCCAGTATCGCAAGGCACCTCAAGACCGGGGAGCTGTTTTTT

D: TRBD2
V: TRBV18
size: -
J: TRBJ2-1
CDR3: CASSPGSSGTSSYNEQFF
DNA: TGTGCCAGCTCACCAGGCTCTAGCGGAACGAGCTCCTACAATGAGCAGTTCTTC

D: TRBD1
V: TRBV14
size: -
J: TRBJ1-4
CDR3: CASSFIRGLNEKLFF
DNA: TGTGCCAGCAGCTTCATAAGGGGGCTGAATGAAAAACTGTTTTTT

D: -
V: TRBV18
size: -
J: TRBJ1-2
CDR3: CASSPLDQANGYTF
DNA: TGTGCCAGCTCACCTCTAGATCAGGCGAATGGCTACACCTTC

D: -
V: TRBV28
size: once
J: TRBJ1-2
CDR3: CASSLISWTGSGYTF
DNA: TGTGCCAGCAGTTTGATCTCGTGGACGGGTAGTGGCTACACCTTC

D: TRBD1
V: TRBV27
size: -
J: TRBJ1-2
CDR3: CASRKVRGLNYGYTF
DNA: TGTGCCAGCAGAAAAGTCAGGGGGCTCAACTATGGCTACACCTTC

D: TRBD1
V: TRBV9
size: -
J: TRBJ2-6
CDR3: CASSGGQGVISGANVLTF
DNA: TGTGCCAGCAGCGGCGGACAGGGCGTCATCTCTGGGGCCAACGTCCTGACTTTC

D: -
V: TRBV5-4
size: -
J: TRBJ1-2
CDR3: CASSLEAGFNYGYTF
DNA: TGTGCCAGCAGCTTGGAGGCCGGATTTAACTATGGCTACACCTTC

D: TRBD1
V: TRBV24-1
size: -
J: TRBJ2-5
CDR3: CATSLSGRGGLKTQYF
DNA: TGTGCCACCAGCTTGTCGGGGCGAGGGGGCTTAAAGACCCAGTACTTC

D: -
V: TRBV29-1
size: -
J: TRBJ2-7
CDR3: CSVAMGGNEQYF
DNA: TGCAGCGTTGCAATGGGGGGCAACGAGCAGTACTTC

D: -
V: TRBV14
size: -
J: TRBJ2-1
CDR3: CASSQVPSRNEQFF
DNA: TGTGCCAGCAGCCAAGTCCCTAGCAGGAATGAGCAGTTCTTC

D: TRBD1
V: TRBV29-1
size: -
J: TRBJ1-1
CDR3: CSARQGRGEAFF
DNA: TGCAGCGCTAGACAGGGGAGGGGTGAAGCTTTCTTT

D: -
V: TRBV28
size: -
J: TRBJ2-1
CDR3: CASTPSGGGNEQFF
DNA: TGTGCCAGCACCCCGAGCGGAGGGGGCAATGAGCAGTTCTTC

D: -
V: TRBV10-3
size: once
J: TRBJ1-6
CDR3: CAISGQKNSPLHF
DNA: TGTGCCATCAGTGGGCAGAAAAATTCACCCCTCCACTTT

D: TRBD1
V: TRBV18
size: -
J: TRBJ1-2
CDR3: CASSPDRGYGYTF
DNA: TGTGCCAGCTCCCCCGACAGGGGCTATGGCTACACCTTC

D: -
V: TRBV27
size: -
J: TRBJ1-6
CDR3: CASSLGSYNSPLHF
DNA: TGTGCCAGCAGTTTAGGCTCCTATAATTCACCCCTCCACTTT

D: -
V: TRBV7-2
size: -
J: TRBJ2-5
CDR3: CASSLAAGWQETQYF
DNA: TGTGCCAGCAGCTTAGCGGCGGGTTGGCAAGAGACCCAGTACTTC

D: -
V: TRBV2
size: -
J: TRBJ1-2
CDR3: CATMAGGINYGYTF
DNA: TGTGCCACCATGGCGGGGGGAATAAACTATGGCTACACCTTC

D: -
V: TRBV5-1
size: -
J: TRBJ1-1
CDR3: CASSLGLTGNTEAFF
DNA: TGCGCCAGCAGCTTGGGCCTGACGGGGAACACTGAAGCTTTCTTT

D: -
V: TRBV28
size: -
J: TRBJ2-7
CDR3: CASSPRYEQYF
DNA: TGTGCCAGCAGTCCCAGGTACGAGCAGTACTTC

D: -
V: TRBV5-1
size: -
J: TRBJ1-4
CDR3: CASSFARGNNEKLFF
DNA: TGCGCCAGCAGCTTTGCGCGCGGAAATAATGAAAAACTGTTTTTT

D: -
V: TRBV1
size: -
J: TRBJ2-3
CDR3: CTSSQGLVTDTQYF
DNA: TGCACCAGCAGCCAAGGACTAGTTACAGATACGCAGTATTTT

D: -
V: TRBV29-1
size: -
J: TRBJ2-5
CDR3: CSVAPTGSETQYF
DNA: TGCAGCGTTGCCCCGACAGGTTCAGAGACCCAGTACTTC

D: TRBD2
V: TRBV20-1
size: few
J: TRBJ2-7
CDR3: CSAGRDYEQYF
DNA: TGCAGTGCTGGGAGGGACTACGAGCAGTACTTC

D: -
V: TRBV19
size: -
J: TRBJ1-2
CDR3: CASSRGPNYGYTF
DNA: TGTGCCAGTAGTAGAGGCCCAAACTATGGCTACACCTTC

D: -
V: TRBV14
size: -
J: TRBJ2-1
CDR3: CASSQDAGITYNEQFF
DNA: TGTGCCAGCAGCCAAGACGCGGGAATCACCTACAATGAGCAGTTCTTC

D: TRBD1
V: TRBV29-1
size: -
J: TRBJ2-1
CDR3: CSVHRGAVEQFF
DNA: TGCAGCGTCCACAGGGGGGCGGTTGAGCAGTTCTTC

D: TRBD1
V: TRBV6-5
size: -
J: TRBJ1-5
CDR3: CASSFRQGGQPQHF
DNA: TGTGCCAGCAGTTTTCGACAGGGAGGACAGCCCCAGCATTTT

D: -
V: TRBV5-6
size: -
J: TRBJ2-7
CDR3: CASSLGLGRERTYEQYF
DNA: TGTGCCAGCAGCTTGGGATTGGGCAGGGAAAGAACCTACGAGCAGTACTTC

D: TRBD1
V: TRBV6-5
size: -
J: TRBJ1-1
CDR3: CASRDNRGTEAFF
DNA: TGTGCCAGCAGGGATAACAGGGGAACTGAAGCTTTCTTT

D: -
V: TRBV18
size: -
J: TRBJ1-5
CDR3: CASSPYREVSNQPQHF
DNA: TGTGCCAGCTCACCTTATCGGGAAGTAAGCAATCAGCCCCAGCATTTT

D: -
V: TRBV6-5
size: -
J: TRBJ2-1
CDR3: CASTLGGGYNEQFF
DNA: TGTGCCAGCACTTTGGGTGGGGGCTACAATGAGCAGTTCTTC

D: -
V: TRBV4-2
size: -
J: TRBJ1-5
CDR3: CASSQDRENQPQHF
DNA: TGTGCCAGCAGCCAAGACAGGGAAAATCAGCCCCAGCATTTT

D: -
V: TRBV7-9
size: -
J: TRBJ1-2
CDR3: CASSLAAKLVGPNYGYTF
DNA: TGTGCCAGCAGCTTAGCGGCGAAACTAGTGGGGCCTAACTATGGCTACACCTTC

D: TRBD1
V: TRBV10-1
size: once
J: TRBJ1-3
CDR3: CAISTGGGNTIYF
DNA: TGCGCCATCTCGACAGGGGGTGGCAACACCATATATTTT

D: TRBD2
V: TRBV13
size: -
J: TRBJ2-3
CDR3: CASSLSAGDVGDTQYF
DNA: TGTGCCAGCAGCTTAAGTGCGGGAGATGTCGGAGATACGCAGTATTTT

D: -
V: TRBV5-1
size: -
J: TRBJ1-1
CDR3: CASSLSTGLNTEAFF
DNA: TGCGCCAGCAGCCTCTCGACAGGTTTGAACACTGAAGCTTTCTTT